What follows are 22 T cell receptor beta chains derived from one specimen sequenced in a study of graft-versus-host responses after intestinal transplantation. Clones were sequenced by immunoSEQ multiplex PCR, and TCRdb holds only the in-frame ones, with some missing. The sample includes fewer than 130,000 clones, roughly 95% of them seen just once. Which antigens these TCRs recognize remains unknown. The starting material was unstimulated CD8+ T cells sorted from spleen or lymph node cells, obtained before intestinal transplant. The receptors here all came from a human donor who received an intestinal transplant.

The chain has TRBV6-5 and TRBJ2-2; TRBD1 matches at 9 bases. CDR1 is MNHEY, CDR2 SVGAGI, per germline. The J segment lost 4 bases and the V segment lost 0 bases, leaving 0 bases of the junction unmatched. The CDR3 has 15 residues. CDR3 sequence reads: CASSYSTGGTGELFF. DNA of the CDR3: TGTGCCAGCAGTTACTCGACAGGGGGCACCGGGGAGCTGTTTTTT.

This chain uses TRBV5-8 with TRBJ1-5; D is possibly TRBD1 (6 bases). This CDR3 contains 15 residues. Deletions cut 0 bases from V and 3 bases from J, with 10 bases between. Germline lookup yields CDR1 SGHTS and CDR2 YDEGEE. Written as DNA, the CDR3 is TGTGCCAGCAGCTTGGTGGACAGTATCAATCAGCCCCAGCATTTT. The encoded protein is CASSLVDSINQPQHF.

The rearrangement uses TRBV6-1 and TRBJ1-4, with D possibly matching TRBD1 (6 bases). This CDR3 is 15 amino acids long. CDR1 and CDR2 (germline): MNHNS, SASEGT. The V and J ends lost 3 bases and 8 bases respectively, with 16 bases between them. The CDR3 spells CASSDLTGGKEKLFF. The CDR3 DNA reads as TGTGCCAGCAGTGACTTGACAGGAGGAAAAGAAAAACTGTTTTTT.

The chain carries TRBV29-1 and TRBJ1-2, with D perhaps matching TRBD1 (5 bases). Trimming took 1 base from V and 4 from J, leaving 7 bases between them. Looked up from germline, CDR1 is SQVTM and CDR2 is ANQGSEA. This CDR3 has 12 amino acids. The DNA of the CDR3 is TGCAGCGTTGAAGTGGGGGGCTATGGCTACACCTTC. Translating gives CSVEVGGYGYTF.

This clone was observed a single time. This chain links TRBV29-1 with TRBJ2-1; maybe TRBD2 (5 bases). The length of the CDR3 is 13 residues. The germline V gene has CDR1 SQVTM and CDR2 ANQGSEA. Between the trimmed V and J ends, which lost 4 bases and 0 bases, there was a span of 7 bases. This CDR3 reads CSVAGYSYNEQFF. CDR3 sequence (DNA): TGCAGCGTTGCGGGGTACTCCTACAATGAGCAGTTCTTC.

The chain links TRBV7-6 to TRBJ2-4; 12 positions agree with TRBD2. CDR1 SGHVS and CDR2 FNYEAQ come from the germline V gene. The V gene end was trimmed by 5 bases and the J gene end by 3 bases; junction bases not matched to a gene: 5. The CDR3 is 16 residues long. In nucleotides, the CDR3 is TGTGCCAGCAGCCCCGGGACTAGCGGGTACAAAAACATTCAGTACTTC. As protein: CASSPGTSGYKNIQYF.

This rearrangement joins TRBV7-6 to TRBJ2-1; D remains unclear. The CDR3 has 13 amino acids. Germline V gives CDR1 SGHVS, CDR2 FNYEAQ. V lost 1 base, J lost 4 bases, and 5 bases lay in between. The CDR3 DNA sequence: TGTGCCAGCAGCTTAGTTTCGTACAATGAGCAGTTCTTC. The encoded protein is CASSLVSYNEQFF. Drawing the rest from reference TRBV7-6 and TRBJ2-1, the complete variable domain is GAGVSQSPRYKVTKRGQDVALRCDPISGHVSLYWYRQALGQGPEFLTYFNYEAQQDKSGLPNDRFSAERPEGSISTLTIQRTEQRDSAMYRCASSLVSYNEQFFGPGTRLTVL.

This clone was seen just once. The V gene is TRBV4-2, the J gene TRBJ1-1; D is unresolved. This CDR3 region has 14 residues. V gave up 3 bases and J gave up 1 base, with 9 bases separating them. In germline, CDR1 is LGHNA, CDR2 YNFKEQ. The CDR3 sequence is CASSHPRENTEAFF. The CDR3 bases are TGTGCCAGCAGCCACCCAAGGGAGAACACTGAAGCTTTCTTT.

V gene TRBV19 combines with J gene TRBJ1-1, with D unresolved. Trimming took 0 bases from V and 6 from J, leaving 17 bases between them. CDR1 and CDR2 (germline): LNHDA, SQIVND (reference sequence). The CDR3 totals 16 residues. CDR3 bases: TGTGCCAGTAGTATAGACTCCCTCTCACTGATTCCTGAAGCTTTCTTT. This sequence encodes CASSIDSLSLIPEAFF.

The chain combines TRBV23-1 with TRBJ1-5; the D gene is possibly TRBD1 (6 bases). TRBV23-1 qualifies as an ORF whose function is uncertain. This CDR3 has 16 residues. The V and J ends lost 10 bases and 3 bases respectively, with 22 bases between them. The DNA of the CDR3 is TGCGCCACCCTATTGGAAGGACAGAGGATCAATCAGCCCCAGCATTTT. Its translation is CATLLEGQRINQPQHF.

The chain has TRBV28 and TRBJ1-1; D is unresolved. Germline CDR1 MDHEN, CDR2 SYDVKM. V was clipped by 5 bases and J by 8 bases, with 12 bases between them. The CDR3 is 12 amino acids. CDR3 DNA sequence: TGTGCCAGCAGTCAGGTCCATCTCGAAGCTTTCTTT. It translates to CASSQVHLEAFF.

The rearrangement uses TRBV27 and TRBJ2-5; 12 nucleotides line up with TRBD2. Germline V gene data show CDR1 as MNHEY and CDR2 as SMNVEV (reference sequence). The CDR3 is 17 amino acids. Trimming cost V 0 bases and J 2 bases; bases outside gene matches: 4. The CDR3 sequence is CASSLSGTSGPQETQYF. The DNA for the CDR3 is TGTGCCAGCAGTTTATCGGGGACTAGCGGGCCTCAAGAGACCCAGTACTTC.

The chain joins TRBV5-1 to TRBJ2-1; D ambiguous. This CDR3 is built from 15 residues. Trimming removed 7 bases from V and 0 bases from J, with 14 bases in between. Per the germline V gene, CDR1 is SGHRS and CDR2 is YFSETQ. DNA for the CDR3: TGCGCCAGCCTAGATAGCAAGTTCTCCTACAATGAGCAGTTCTTC. This encodes CASLDSKFSYNEQFF.

The chain links TRBV28 to TRBJ1-1; D remains unclear. With 3 bases removed from V and 0 bases from J, the gap between germline ends came to 5 bases. The germline V gene encodes CDR1 MDHEN and CDR2 SYDVKM. This CDR3 comprises 13 residues. CDR3 loop: CASSLTVNTEAFF. The CDR3 DNA reads as TGTGCCAGCAGTTTGACCGTGAACACTGAAGCTTTCTTT.

This chain uses TRBV5-6 with TRBJ1-5; D unresolved. Between the trimmed V and J ends, which lost 2 bases and 2 bases, there was a span of 8 bases. The length of the CDR3 is 14 residues. Germline CDR1 SGHDT, CDR2 YYEEEE. DNA for the CDR3: TGTGCCAGCAGCTTCTGGGTGGGCAATCAGCCCCAGCATTTT. Translation gives CASSFWVGNQPQHF.

This chain joins TRBV7-9 and TRBJ1-3, with D maybe TRBD1 (5 bases). CDR1 is SEHNR, CDR2 FQNEAQ, per germline (reference sequence). The V end was cut by 5 bases, the J end by 3 bases, with 14 bases between. The CDR3 runs to 15 residues. The CDR3 nucleotides are TGTGCCAGCAGCCTTACGGGGCAGGGTGGAAACACCATATATTTT. Amino acid sequence: CASSLTGQGGNTIYF.

The V call is TRBV4-1, the J call TRBJ2-1; the D is unclear. Deletions cut 2 bases from V and 9 bases from J, with 8 bases between. The CDR3 runs 12 residues. Per the germline V gene, CDR1 is MGHRA and CDR2 is YSYEKL. DNA of the CDR3: TGCGCCAGCAGCCAATCCATGCGTGAGCAGTTCTTC. Protein sequence: CASSQSMREQFF.

The chain uses TRBV19 and TRBJ2-5; D gene ambiguous. Germline lookup yields CDR1 LNHDA and CDR2 SQIVND (reference sequence). There are 14 residues in the CDR3. Trimming removed 3 bases from V and 5 bases from J, with 13 bases in between. CDR3 loop: CASSIFGLAETQYF. For the CDR3, the DNA is TGTGCCAGTAGTATCTTCGGGCTGGCCGAGACCCAGTACTTC.

The chain joins TRBV7-3 to TRBJ2-1; a possible D gene is TRBD1 (6 bases). Trimming removed 4 bases from V and 7 bases from J, with 17 bases in between. Per the germline V gene, CDR1 is SGHTA and CDR2 is FQGTGA. This CDR3 has 15 amino acids. Written as DNA, the CDR3 is TGTGCCAGCAGCTCCACAGGGAGAGGAGATAATGAGCAGTTCTTC. Translation gives CASSSTGRGDNEQFF.

V and J are TRBV2 and TRBJ2-3; tentative D call: TRBD2 (5 bases). The germline gives CDR1 SNHLY, CDR2 FYNNEI. CDR3 length: 14 amino acids. With 10 bases removed from V and 2 bases from J, the gap between germline ends came to 16 bases. The CDR3 nucleotides read TGTGCCAACCGCGGGCCCACCTCCACAGATACGCAGTATTTT. Translating it yields CANRGPTSTDTQYF.

The gene calls are TRBV14 and TRBJ2-5; TRBD2 aligns across 13 bases. CDR3 length equals 16 residues. J gave up 4 bases and V 2 bases, and 4 bases lay outside the gene matches. Germline V gene data show CDR1 as SGHDN and CDR2 as FVKESK. CDR3 amino acids: CASSQIGLAGVETQYF. For the CDR3, the DNA is TGTGCCAGCAGCCAAATTGGACTAGCGGGAGTAGAGACCCAGTACTTC.

The chain uses TRBV15 and TRBJ2-1, with TRBD2 matching 10 bases. Germline CDR1 LNHNV, CDR2 YYDKDF (reference sequence). Trimming cost V 5 bases and J 2 bases; bases outside gene matches: 9. This CDR3 is built from 17 residues. CDR3 DNA sequence: TGTGCCACCAGCGGCCTACGGACTAGCGGAACCTACAATGAGCAGTTCTTC. Protein: CATSGLRTSGTYNEQFF.